This T cell receptor (beta chain) emerged from a study of esophageal squamous cell carcinoma under preoperative chemotherapy. Findings and caveats of the study: Chemotherapy was followed by significantly higher TCR diversity in peripheral T cells only, not tumor-infiltrating lymphocytes.

Specified time point: before preoperative PTX-NDP chemotherapy. Patients received paclitaxel-nedaplatin as preoperative chemotherapy before surgery. TCRdb re-called the PCR reads with MiXCR, one entry per CDR3 protein. Of about 6,600 distinct CDR3 sequences listed, less than 35% were seen once; the top ten hold 11% to 15%. The CDR3 covers 15 residues. CDR1 and CDR2 (germline): SGHTA, FQGNSA. Of note for this clonotype: Its antigen is currently unknown. Compared with germline, one end of the junction differs, possibly owing to a read error.

The sequence derives from a human donor with esophageal squamous cell carcinoma. The donor label of this sample is uncertain. The gene calls are TRBV7-2 and TRBJ2-7; D could derive from TRBD1 or TRBD2 (5 bases each). The sample here was taken from a patient given preoperative chemotherapy. Here the CDR3 DNA reads TGTGCCAGCAGCTTTGCCGGCTCGGGGCTGGATGAGCAGTGCTTC. It yields the protein CASSFAGSGLDEQCF.